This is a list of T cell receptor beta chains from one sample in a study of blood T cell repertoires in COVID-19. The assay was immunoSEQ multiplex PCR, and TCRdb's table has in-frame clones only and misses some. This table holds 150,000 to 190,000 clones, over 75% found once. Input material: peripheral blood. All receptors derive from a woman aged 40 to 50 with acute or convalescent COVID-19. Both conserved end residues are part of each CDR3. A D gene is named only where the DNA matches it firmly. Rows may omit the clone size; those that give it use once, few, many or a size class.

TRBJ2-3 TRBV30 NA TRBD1 CAWNQGQGTDTQYF TGTGCCTGGAACCAGGGACAGGGCACAGATACGCAGTATTTT
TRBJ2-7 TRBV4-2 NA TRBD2 CASSQGPGGPYEQYF TGTGCCAGCAGCCAAGGGCCGGGGGGGCCGTACGAGCAGTACTTC
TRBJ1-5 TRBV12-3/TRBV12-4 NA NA CASSLREHQPQHF TGTGCCAGCAGTTTGAGGGAGCACCAGCCCCAGCATTTT
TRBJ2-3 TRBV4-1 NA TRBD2 CASSQLDGTTKTASTDTQYF TGCGCCAGCAGCCAACTAGACGGGACTACTAAAACTGCTAGCACAGATACGCAGTATTTT
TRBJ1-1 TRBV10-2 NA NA CASSATYMNTEAFF TGCGCCAGCAGTGCGACTTATATGAACACTGAAGCTTTCTTT
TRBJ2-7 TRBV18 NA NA CASSPRTETYEQYF TGTGCCAGCTCACCAAGGACTGAGACCTACGAGCAGTACTTC
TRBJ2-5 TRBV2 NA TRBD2 CASTGLAGVVETQYF TGTGCCAGCACGGGACTAGCGGGAGTTGTGGAGACCCAGTACTTC
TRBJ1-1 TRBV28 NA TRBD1 CASRLPRQGVTEAFF TGTGCCAGCAGACTACCTAGACAGGGGGTCACTGAAGCTTTCTTT
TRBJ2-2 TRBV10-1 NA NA CASSWGSNTGELFF TGCGCCAGCAGTTGGGGCTCGAACACCGGGGAGCTGTTTTTT
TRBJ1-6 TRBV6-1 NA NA CASSEDHGGAYNSPLHF TGTGCCAGCAGTGAAGATCACGGCGGCGCCTATAATTCACCCCTCCACTTT
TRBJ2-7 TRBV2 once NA CASRRGYEQYF TGTGCCAGCCGCAGGGGTTACGAGCAGTACTTC
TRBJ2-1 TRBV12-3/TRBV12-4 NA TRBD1 CASSFSRGTEQFF TGTGCCAGCAGTTTTTCCAGGGGGACTGAGCAGTTCTTC
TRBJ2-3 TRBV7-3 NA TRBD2 CASSLHVSGDTDTQYF TGTGCCAGCAGCTTACACGTTAGCGGGGACACAGATACGCAGTATTTT
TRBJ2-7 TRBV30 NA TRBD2 CAWSVIREGYEQYF TGTGCCTGGAGTGTAATTCGGGAGGGCTACGAGCAGTACTTC
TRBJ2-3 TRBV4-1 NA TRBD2 CASSPTGGGAADTQYF TGCGCCAGCAGCCCCACGGGCGGGGGGGCCGCAGATACGCAGTATTTT
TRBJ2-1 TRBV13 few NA CASSGGLSGGSYNEQFF TGTGCCAGCAGCGGAGGTTTATCAGGGGGGTCCTACAATGAGCAGTTCTTC
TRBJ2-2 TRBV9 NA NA CASSAHPGTGELFF TGTGCCAGCAGCGCCCACCCGGGGACCGGGGAGCTGTTTTTT
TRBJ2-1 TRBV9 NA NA CASSVALGVASYNEQFF TGTGCCAGCAGCGTAGCTCTGGGAGTAGCCTCCTACAATGAGCAGTTCTTC
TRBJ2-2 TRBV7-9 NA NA CASSLGASEAGELFF TGTGCCAGCAGCCTCGGGGCTAGCGAGGCCGGGGAGCTGTTTTTT
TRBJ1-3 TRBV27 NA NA CASSAGWGNTIYF TGTGCCAGCAGCGCAGGGTGGGGAAACACCATATATTTT
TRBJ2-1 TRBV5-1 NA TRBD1 CASSLRQGQDEQFF TGCGCCAGCAGCCTCCGACAGGGTCAGGATGAGCAGTTCTTC
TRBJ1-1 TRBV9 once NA CANSHGLPGGDTNTEAFF TGTGCCAACAGCCATGGTCTGCCGGGGGGCGATACGAACACTGAAGCTTTCTTT
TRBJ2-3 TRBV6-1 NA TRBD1 CASSERGTGHTDTQYF TGTGCCAGCAGTGAAAGGGGGACAGGGCACACAGATACGCAGTATTTT
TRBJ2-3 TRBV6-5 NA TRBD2 CASTRTSGRTDTQYF TGTGCCAGCACTCGGACTAGCGGCCGCACAGATACGCAGTATTTT
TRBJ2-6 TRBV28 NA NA CATHSGANVLTF TGTGCCACCCACTCTGGGGCCAACGTCCTGACTTTC
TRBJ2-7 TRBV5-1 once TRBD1 CASSWGGQGSYEQYF TGCGCCAGCAGCTGGGGAGGACAGGGATCCTACGAGCAGTACTTC
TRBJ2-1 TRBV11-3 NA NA CASSSGQAWSNEQFF TGTGCCAGCAGCTCGGGACAAGCATGGAGCAATGAGCAGTTCTTC
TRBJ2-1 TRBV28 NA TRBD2 CASSALILAGGPRHEQFF TGTGCCAGCAGTGCGCTAATACTAGCGGGGGGGCCCAGGCATGAGCAGTTCTTC
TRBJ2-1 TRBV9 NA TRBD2 CASSATGTRKNDEQFF TGTGCCAGCAGCGCAACCGGGACTAGGAAGAACGATGAGCAGTTCTTC
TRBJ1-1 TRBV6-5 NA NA CASSFTDMNTEAFF TGTGCCAGCAGTTTTACAGATATGAACACTGAAGCTTTCTTT
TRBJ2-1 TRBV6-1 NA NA CASSEASYRVGEQFF TGTGCCAGCAGTGAAGCCTCCTACAGGGTAGGTGAGCAGTTCTTC
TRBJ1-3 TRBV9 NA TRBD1 CASSGRTGVINTIYF TGTGCCAGCAGCGGAAGGACAGGGGTAATAAACACCATATATTTT
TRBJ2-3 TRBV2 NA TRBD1 CASRTGGWSTDTQYF TGTGCCAGCAGGACAGGGGGCTGGAGCACAGATACGCAGTATTTT
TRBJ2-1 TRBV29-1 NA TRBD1 CSGGAGGRALNEQFF TGCAGCGGCGGCGCAGGGGGCAGGGCCCTCAATGAGCAGTTCTTC
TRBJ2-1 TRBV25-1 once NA CASSDQKGGDNEQFF TGTGCCAGCAGTGATCAGAAAGGGGGAGACAATGAGCAGTTCTTC
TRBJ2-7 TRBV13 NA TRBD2 CASSLGLAYEQYF TGTGCCAGCAGCTTAGGACTAGCGTACGAGCAGTACTTC
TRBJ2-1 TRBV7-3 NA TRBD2 CASSPPPTARGGPEQFF TGTGCCAGCAGCCCCCCCCCTACGGCGCGGGGGGGCCCTGAGCAGTTCTTC
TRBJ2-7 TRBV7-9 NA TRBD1 CASSSARGQGYEQYF TGTGCCAGCAGCTCAGCGAGGGGACAGGGCTACGAGCAGTACTTC
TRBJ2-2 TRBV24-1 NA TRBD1 CATSDRAQITGELFF TGTGCCACCAGCGACAGGGCCCAAATCACCGGGGAGCTGTTTTTT
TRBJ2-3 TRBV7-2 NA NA CASSLRLVADTQYF TGTGCCAGCAGCTTGAGGCTAGTAGCAGATACGCAGTATTTT
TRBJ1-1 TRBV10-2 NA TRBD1 CASSFPGQGATEAFF TGCGCCAGCAGTTTCCCGGGACAGGGCGCCACTGAAGCTTTCTTT
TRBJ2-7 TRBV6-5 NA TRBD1 CASSYSRTGVNEQYF TGTGCCAGCAGTTACTCGAGGACAGGGGTCAACGAGCAGTACTTC
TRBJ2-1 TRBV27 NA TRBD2 CASSFWLAGGNEQFF TGTGCCAGCAGTTTCTGGCTAGCGGGAGGCAATGAGCAGTTCTTC
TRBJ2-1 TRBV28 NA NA CASRVDSSYNEQFF TGTGCCAGCAGAGTGGACAGCTCCTACAATGAGCAGTTCTTC
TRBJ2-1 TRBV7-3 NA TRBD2 CASSSGLAVPYNEQFF TGTGCCAGCAGCTCAGGACTAGCGGTCCCCTACAATGAGCAGTTCTTC
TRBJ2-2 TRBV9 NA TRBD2 CASSVGGGNTGELFF TGTGCCAGCAGCGTCGGCGGGGGGAACACCGGGGAGCTGTTTTTT
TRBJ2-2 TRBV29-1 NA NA CSVAQANTGELFF TGCAGCGTTGCGCAGGCGAACACCGGGGAGCTGTTTTTT
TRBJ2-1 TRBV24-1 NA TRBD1 CATSDRQGANEQFF TGTGCCACCAGTGACAGACAGGGGGCAAATGAGCAGTTCTTC
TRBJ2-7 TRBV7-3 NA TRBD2 CASSLTASGRGEQYF TGTGCCAGCAGCTTAACGGCTAGCGGGAGGGGAGAGCAGTACTTC